The rows below give T cell receptor beta chains drawn from one sample of a study of cytomegalovirus exposure and HLA in healthy donors. The repertoire was sequenced with immunoSEQ multiplex PCR; TCRdb's copy has only in-frame clones and lacks some. The table lists roughly 88,000 clones, just under 70% of them singletons, with 2.7% in the top ten. Input material: PBMCs. These receptors all stem from a man in his fifties in good health and CMV-seronegative. Each CDR3 is given with its conserved first and last residue.

CDR3aa,len,v_gene,j_gene
CSVLGPGGEQFF,12,TRBV29-1,TRBJ2-1
CASSKDREPRDSPLHF,16,TRBV21-1,TRBJ1-6
CASSEWEGKGTDTQYF,16,TRBV25-1,TRBJ2-3
CASRTGGSTDTQYF,14,TRBV4-2,TRBJ2-3
CASSQGVAGESGELFF,16,TRBV4-2,TRBJ2-2
CASGSTGLGETQYF,14,TRBV12-5,TRBJ2-5
CASSLSLTGGTYEQYF,16,TRBV5-4,TRBJ2-7
CASSPGYRGHGLFF,14,TRBV28,TRBJ1-4
CASSQDRNTGELFF,14,TRBV11-3,TRBJ2-2
CASSQDRRDGYTF,13,TRBV14,TRBJ1-2
CAGSRPTSGDTQYF,14,TRBV7-2,TRBJ2-3
CASSIQGTGANVLTF,15,TRBV5-4,TRBJ2-6
CASSPRGAGETDTQYF,16,TRBV7-8,TRBJ2-3
CASRPGQSNYGYTF,14,TRBV11-2,TRBJ1-2